This T cell receptor (beta chain) was sequenced for a study of T cell responses to AZD1222 COVID-19 vaccine. Losses at the gene ends were 8 bases for V and 8 bases for J; bases not matched to a gene: 10. The CDR3 covers 15 residues. Per the germline V gene, CDR1 is MNHEY and CDR2 is SMNVEV (reference sequence). Findings and limits, study-wide: Two doses of AZD1222 preceded a rise in Spike-specific TCR breadth and depth. In the spike-specific TCR repertoire, nearly half reportedly target unmutated variant regions.

TCRdb keeps only in-frame clones here, not all; method: immunoSEQ multiplex PCR. In the table there are 150,000 or so clones, approximately 93% of which are singletons. This clone is a singleton in its sample. Its antigen is still unknown. This specimen consisted of peripheral blood, obtained 28 days after the second AZD1222 dose. This TCR derives from an adult who received the AZD1222 COVID-19 vaccine. This rearrangement joins TRBV27 to TRBJ1-6, with 9 bases lining up with TRBD1. The CDR3 DNA sequence: TGTGCCAGCCAGGACCGGGACAGGGTTGATTCACCCCTCCACTTT. Its protein product is CASQDRDRVDSPLHF.